This T cell receptor (beta chain) stems from a study of T cell responses to AZD1222 COVID-19 vaccine. Study-wide results and limits: Only six or seven AZD1222 recipients tested seropositive at baseline. Donor demographics were predominantly white British with a female majority; clonal diversity may be underestimated. Two AZD1222 doses significantly raised spike-specific TCR breadth and depth over controls.

This CDR3 has 14 amino acids. Germline CDR1 reads MNHEY; CDR2 reads SVGAGI. The V and J ends lost 6 bases and 8 bases respectively, with 19 bases between them. Sequencing was performed with immunoSEQ multiplex PCR; in TCRdb, only in-frame clones are kept and a portion is missing. The sample contains about 130,000 clones, roughly 93% of which appear only once. This clone showed up just a few times. As yet, its antigen is unknown. V and J are TRBV6-5 and TRBJ1-2, with D possibly TRBD1 on 5 matching bases. This TCR derives from an adult in good health. The specimen comprised peripheral blood, sampled on day 0 of AZD1222 vaccination. The CDR3 is CASRVYRLVEGYTF. As DNA, the CDR3 is TGTGCCAGCAGGGTCTACAGGTTGGTTGAAGGCTACACCTTC.